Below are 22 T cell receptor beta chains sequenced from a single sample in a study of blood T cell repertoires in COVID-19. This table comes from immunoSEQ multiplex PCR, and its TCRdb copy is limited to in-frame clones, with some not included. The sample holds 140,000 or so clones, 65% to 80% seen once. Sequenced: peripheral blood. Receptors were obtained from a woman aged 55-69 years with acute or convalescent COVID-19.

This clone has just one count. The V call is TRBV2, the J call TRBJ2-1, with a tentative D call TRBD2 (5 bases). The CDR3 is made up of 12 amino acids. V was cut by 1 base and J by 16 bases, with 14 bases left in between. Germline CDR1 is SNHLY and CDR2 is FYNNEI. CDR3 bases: TGTGCCAGCAGTGAAGAGAGGGATGAGTCTTTCTTC. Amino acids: CASSEERDESFF.

The CDR3 loop reads CASGTDNQPQHF. The CDR3 coding sequence is TGTGCCAGCGGGACAGACAATCAGCCCCAGCATTTT. J is TRBJ1-5 and V is TRBV2; 7 bases line up with TRBD1. Germline V CDR1 and CDR2: SNHLY, FYNNEI. After removal of 8 bases from V and 3 bases from J, the junction contained 1 base not matched to a gene. This CDR3 is 12 amino acids long.

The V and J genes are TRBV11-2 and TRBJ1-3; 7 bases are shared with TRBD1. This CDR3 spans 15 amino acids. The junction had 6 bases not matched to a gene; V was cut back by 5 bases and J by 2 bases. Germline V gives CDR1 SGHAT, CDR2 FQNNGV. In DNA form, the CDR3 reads TGTGCCAGCAGCGACAGGGACAACCCTGGAAACACCATATATTTT. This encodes CASSDRDNPGNTIYF.

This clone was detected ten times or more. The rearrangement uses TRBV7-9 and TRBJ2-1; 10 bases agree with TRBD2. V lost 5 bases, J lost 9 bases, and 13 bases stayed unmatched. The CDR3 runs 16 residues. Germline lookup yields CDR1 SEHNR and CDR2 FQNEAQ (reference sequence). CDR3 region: CASSELASGSGGEQFF. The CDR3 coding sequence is TGTGCCAGCAGCGAACTTGCTAGCGGGAGTGGGGGTGAGCAGTTCTTC.

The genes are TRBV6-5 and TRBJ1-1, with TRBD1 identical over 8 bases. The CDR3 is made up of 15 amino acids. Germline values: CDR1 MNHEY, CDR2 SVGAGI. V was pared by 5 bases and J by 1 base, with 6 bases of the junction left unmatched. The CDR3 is CASSKQGARNTEAFF. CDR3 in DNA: TGTGCCAGCAGTAAGCAGGGGGCTCGGAACACTGAAGCTTTCTTT.

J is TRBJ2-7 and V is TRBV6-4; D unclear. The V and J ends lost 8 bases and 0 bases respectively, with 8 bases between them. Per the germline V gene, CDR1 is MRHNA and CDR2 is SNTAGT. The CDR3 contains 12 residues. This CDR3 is CASRVFSYEQYF. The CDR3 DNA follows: TGTGCCAGCCGTGTATTCTCCTACGAGCAGTACTTC.

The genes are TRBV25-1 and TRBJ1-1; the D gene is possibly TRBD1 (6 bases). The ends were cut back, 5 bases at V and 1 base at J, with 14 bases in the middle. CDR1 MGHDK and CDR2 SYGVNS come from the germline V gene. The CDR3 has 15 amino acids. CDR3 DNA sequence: TGTGCCAGCAGTTTAGGGGGGGCCGGGAACACTGAAGCTTTCTTT. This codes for CASSLGGAGNTEAFF.

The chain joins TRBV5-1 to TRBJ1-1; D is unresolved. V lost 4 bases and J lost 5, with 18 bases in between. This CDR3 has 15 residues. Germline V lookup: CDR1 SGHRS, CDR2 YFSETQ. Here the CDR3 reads CASSISGPTGTEAFF. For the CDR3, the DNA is TGCGCCAGCAGCATCAGCGGGCCTACGGGGACTGAAGCTTTCTTT.

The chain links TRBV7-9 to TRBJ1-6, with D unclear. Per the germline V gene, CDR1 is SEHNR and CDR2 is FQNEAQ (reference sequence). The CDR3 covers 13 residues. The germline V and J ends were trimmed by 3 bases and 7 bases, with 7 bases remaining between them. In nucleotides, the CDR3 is TGTGCCAGCAGCTTTGGCCCAAATTCACCCCTCCACTTT. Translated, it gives CASSFGPNSPLHF.

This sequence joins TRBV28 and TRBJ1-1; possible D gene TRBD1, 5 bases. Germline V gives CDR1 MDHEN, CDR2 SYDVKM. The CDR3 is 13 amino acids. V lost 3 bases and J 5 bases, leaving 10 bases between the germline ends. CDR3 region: CASSFAGGTEAFF. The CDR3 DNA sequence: TGTGCCAGCAGTTTCGCCGGGGGGACTGAAGCTTTCTTT.

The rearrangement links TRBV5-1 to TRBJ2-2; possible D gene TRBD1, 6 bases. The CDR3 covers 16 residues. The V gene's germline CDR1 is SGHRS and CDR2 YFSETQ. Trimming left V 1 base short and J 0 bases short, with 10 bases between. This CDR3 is CASSLNRQANTGELFF. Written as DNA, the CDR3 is TGCGCCAGCAGCTTGAATCGACAGGCGAACACCGGGGAGCTGTTTTTT.

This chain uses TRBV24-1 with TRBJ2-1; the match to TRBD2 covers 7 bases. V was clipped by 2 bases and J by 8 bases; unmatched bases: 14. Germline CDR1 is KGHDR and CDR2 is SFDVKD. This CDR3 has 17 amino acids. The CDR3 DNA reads TGTGCCACCAGTGATTATCGGGGACCCGCGGGGGTCCATGAGCAGTTCTTC. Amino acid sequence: CATSDYRGPAGVHEQFF.

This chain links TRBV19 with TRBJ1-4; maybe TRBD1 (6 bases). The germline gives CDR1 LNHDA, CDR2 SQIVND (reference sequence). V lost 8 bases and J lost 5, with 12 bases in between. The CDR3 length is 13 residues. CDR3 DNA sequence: TGTGCCAGTCGCGGGGGCGCGAATGAAAAACTGTTTTTT. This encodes CASRGGANEKLFF.

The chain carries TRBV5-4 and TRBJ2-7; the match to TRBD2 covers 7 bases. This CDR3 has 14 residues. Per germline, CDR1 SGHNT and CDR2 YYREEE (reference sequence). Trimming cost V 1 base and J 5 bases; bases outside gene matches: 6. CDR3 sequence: CASSLSGIRDEQYF. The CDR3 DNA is TGTGCCAGCAGCTTGAGCGGGATTAGAGACGAGCAGTACTTC.

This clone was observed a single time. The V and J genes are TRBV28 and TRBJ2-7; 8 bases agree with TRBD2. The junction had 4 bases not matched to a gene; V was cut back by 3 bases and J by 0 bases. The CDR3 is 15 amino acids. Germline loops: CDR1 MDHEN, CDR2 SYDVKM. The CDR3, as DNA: TGTGCCAGCAGTTTCCGTAGCGGGATCTCCTACGAGCAGTACTTC. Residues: CASSFRSGISYEQYF. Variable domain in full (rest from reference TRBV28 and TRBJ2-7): DVKVTQSSRYLVKRTGEKVFLECVQDMDHENMFWYRQDPGLGLRLIYFSYDVKMKEKGDIPEGYSVSREKKERFSLILESASTNQTSMYLCASSFRSGISYEQYFGPGTRLTVT.

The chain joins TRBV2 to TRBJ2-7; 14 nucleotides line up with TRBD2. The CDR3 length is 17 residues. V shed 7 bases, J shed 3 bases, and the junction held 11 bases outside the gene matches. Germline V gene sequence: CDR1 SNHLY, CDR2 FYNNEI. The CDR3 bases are TGTGCCAGCACGTTAGGGACTAGCGGGAGATCGGGCTACGAGCAGTACTTC. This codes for CASTLGTSGRSGYEQYF.

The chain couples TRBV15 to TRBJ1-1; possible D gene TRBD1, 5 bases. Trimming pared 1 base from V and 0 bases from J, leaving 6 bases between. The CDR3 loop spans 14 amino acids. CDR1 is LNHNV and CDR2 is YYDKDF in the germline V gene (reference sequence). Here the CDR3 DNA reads TGTGCCACCAGCAGAGGACAGTTGAACACTGAAGCTTTCTTT. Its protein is CATSRGQLNTEAFF.

CDR3 DNA sequence: TGCGCCAGCAGCATGGACAGGGTTGAAACCGGGGAGCTGTTTTTT. Its translation is CASSMDRVETGELFF. V usage is TRBV5-1 and J usage is TRBJ2-2, with 8 bases identical to TRBD1. Trimming at V came to 4 bases and at J to 5 bases, leaving 7 bases not matched to a gene. The germline V gene has CDR1 SGHRS and CDR2 YFSETQ. This CDR3 has 15 amino acids.

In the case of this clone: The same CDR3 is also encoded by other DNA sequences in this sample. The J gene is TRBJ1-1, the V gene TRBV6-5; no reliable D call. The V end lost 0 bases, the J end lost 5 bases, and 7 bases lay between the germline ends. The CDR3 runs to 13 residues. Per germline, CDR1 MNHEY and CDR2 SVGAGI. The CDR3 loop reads CASSYSPRTEAFF. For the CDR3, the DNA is TGTGCCAGCAGTTACTCCCCCAGGACTGAAGCTTTCTTT.

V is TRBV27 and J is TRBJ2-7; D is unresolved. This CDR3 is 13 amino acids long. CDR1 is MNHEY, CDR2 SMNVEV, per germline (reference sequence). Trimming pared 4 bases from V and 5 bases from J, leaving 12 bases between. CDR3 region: CASSSVFVHEQYF. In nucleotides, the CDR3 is TGTGCCAGCAGTTCCGTTTTTGTCCACGAGCAGTACTTC.

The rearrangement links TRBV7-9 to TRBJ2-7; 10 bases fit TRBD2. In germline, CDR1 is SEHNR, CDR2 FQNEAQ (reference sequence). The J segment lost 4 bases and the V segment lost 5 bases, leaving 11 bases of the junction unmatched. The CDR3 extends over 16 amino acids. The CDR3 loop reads CASSPKQVAGGYEQYF. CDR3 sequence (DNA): TGTGCCAGCAGCCCAAAGCAGGTAGCGGGAGGATACGAGCAGTACTTC.

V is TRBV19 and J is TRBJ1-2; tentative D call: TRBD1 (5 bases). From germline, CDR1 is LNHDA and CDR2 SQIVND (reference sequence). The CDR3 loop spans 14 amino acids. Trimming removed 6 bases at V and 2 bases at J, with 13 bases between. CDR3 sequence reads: CASSPRDRNYGYTF. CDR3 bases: TGTGCCAGTAGCCCGCGCGACAGAAACTATGGCTACACCTTC.